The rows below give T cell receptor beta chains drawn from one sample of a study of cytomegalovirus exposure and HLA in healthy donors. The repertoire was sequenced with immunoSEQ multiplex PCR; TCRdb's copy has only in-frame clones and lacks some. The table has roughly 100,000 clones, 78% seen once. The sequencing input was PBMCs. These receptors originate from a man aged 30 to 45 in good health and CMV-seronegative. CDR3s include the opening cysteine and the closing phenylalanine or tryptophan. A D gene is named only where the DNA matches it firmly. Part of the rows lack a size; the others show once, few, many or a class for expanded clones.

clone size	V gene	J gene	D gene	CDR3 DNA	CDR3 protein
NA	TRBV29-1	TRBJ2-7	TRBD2	TGCAGCGTTGACGCGGGGGTTCCCTACGAGCAGTACTTC	CSVDAGVPYEQYF
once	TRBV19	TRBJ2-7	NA	TGTGCCAGTAGTATGCGGGATTCCTACGAGCAGTACTTC	CASSMRDSYEQYF
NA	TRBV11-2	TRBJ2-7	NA	TGTGCCAGCAGCCCACAGGCCTACGAGCAGTACTTC	CASSPQAYEQYF
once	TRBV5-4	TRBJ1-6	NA	TGTGCCAGCAGCATAGACTCCCGCTCGGGGTATAATTCACCCCTCCACTTT	CASSIDSRSGYNSPLHF
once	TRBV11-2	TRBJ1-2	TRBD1	TGTGCCAGCAGCGTAGGGGACAGCTTCTATGGCTACACCTTC	CASSVGDSFYGYTF
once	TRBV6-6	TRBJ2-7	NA	TGTGCCAGCAGTTATAACGGCCCGGGCGAGCAGTACTTC	CASSYNGPGEQYF
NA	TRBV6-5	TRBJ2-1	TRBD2	TGTGCCAGCAGTTACCACGCTAGCGGGGCTTACAATGAGCAGTTCTTC	CASSYHASGAYNEQFF
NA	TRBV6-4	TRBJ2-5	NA	TGTGCCATCGAGGGCCACCAAGAGACCCAGTACTTC	CAIEGHQETQYF
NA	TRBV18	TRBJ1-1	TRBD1	TGTGCCAGCTCGAAGACAGGGGGCAACACTGAAGCTTTCTTT	CASSKTGGNTEAFF
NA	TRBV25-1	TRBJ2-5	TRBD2	TGTGCCAGCAGTGCACTAGCGGGGGACCAAGAGACCCAGTACTTC	CASSALAGDQETQYF
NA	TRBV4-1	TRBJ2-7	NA	TGCGCCAGCAGCCAAGTTTATGCGGCAGACCACTACGAGCAGTACTTC	CASSQVYAADHYEQYF
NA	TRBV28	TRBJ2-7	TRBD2	TGTGCCAGCAGTTCGGGGGGGCAGGGAGATGGCGAGCAGTACTTC	CASSSGGQGDGEQYF
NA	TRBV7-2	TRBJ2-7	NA	TGTGCCAGCAGCCACTCTGGTTTATCCTACGAGCAGTACTTC	CASSHSGLSYEQYF